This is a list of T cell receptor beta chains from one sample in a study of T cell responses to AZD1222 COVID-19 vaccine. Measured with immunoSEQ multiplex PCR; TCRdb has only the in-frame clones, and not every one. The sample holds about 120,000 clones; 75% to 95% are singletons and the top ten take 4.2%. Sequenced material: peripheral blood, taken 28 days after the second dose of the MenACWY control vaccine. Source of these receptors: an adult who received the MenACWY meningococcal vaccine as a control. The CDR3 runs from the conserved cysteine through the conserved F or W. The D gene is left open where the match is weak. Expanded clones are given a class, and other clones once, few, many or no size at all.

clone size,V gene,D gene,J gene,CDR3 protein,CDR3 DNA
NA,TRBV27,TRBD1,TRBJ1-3,CASSLSGQAAGNTIYF,TGTGCCAGCAGTTTGTCGGGACAGGCGGCTGGGAACACCATATATTTT
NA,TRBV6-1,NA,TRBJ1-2,CASSDPGPYGYTF,TGTGCCAGCAGTGATCCAGGGCCGTATGGCTACACCTTC
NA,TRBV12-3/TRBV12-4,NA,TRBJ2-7,CASAGSSEQYF,TGTGCCAGTGCAGGCAGCTCCGAGCAGTACTTC
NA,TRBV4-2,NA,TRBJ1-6,CASSQDLINNSPLHF,TGTGCCAGCAGCCAAGATTTAATAAATAATTCACCCCTCCACTTT
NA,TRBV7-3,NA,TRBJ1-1,CASSVTVNTEAFF,TGTGCCAGTAGCGTGACAGTGAACACTGAAGCTTTCTTT
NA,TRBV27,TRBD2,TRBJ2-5,CASSLLGEGETQYF,TGTGCCAGCAGTTTATTGGGGGAGGGGGAGACCCAGTACTTC
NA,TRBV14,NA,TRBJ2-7,CASSNSHSYEQYF,TGTGCCAGCAGCAACAGCCACTCTTACGAGCAGTACTTC
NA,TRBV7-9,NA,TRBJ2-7,CASSSTKDGGTYEQYF,TGTGCCAGCAGCTCAACGAAGGACGGGGGTACCTACGAGCAGTACTTC
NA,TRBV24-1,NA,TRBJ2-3,CATSDLQPGAGDTQYF,TGTGCCACCAGTGATTTGCAGCCGGGGGCGGGAGATACGCAGTATTTT
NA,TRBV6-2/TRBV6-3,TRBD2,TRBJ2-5,CASSWLAGGEGTQYF,TGTGCCAGCAGTTGGTTAGCGGGGGGAGAAGGGACCCAGTACTTC
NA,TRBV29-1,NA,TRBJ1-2,CSVATLINYGYTF,TGCAGCGTCGCGACACTTATCAACTATGGCTACACCTTC
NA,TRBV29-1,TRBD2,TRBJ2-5,CSVARTSGGAETQYF,TGCAGCGTTGCAAGGACTAGCGGGGGGGCAGAGACCCAGTACTTC
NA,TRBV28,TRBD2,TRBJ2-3,CASSLAGRATGRQYF,TGTGCCAGCTCCCTGGCGGGGAGGGCCACGGGAAGGCAGTATTTT
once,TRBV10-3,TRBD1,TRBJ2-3,CAISDRDRGGTDTQYF,TGTGCCATCAGTGATCGGGACAGGGGAGGGACAGATACGCAGTATTTT